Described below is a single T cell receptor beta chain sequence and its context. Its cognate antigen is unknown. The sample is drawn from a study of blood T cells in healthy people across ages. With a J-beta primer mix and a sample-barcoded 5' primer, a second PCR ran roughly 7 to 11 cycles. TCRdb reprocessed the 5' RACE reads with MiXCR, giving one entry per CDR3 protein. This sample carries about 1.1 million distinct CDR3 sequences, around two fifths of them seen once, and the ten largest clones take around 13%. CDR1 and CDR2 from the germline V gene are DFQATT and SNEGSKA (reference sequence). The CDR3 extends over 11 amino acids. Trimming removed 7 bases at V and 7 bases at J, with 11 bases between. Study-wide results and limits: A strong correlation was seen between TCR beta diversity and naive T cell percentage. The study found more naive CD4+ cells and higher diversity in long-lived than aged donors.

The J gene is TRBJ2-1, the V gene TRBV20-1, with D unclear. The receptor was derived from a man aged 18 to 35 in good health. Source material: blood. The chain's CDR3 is CSVQEGNEQFF. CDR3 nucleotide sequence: TGCAGTGTTCAAGAAGGGAATGAGCAGTTCTTC.